This T cell receptor (beta chain) was sequenced in a study of CD8+CD57+ T cells in acquired aplastic anemia. In the study overall: Sorted CD4+ plus CD8+ cells gave DNA averaging roughly 3.2 ug.

Study outcomes and limitations: Patients shared about 30 CD8+ CDR3 sequences with controls. Patients and controls had CD8+ Simpson's diversity values that were not significantly distinct.

All patients picked for sequencing had shown, by flow cytometry, an expansion of CD8+CD57+ cells. All participating patients were living with severe acquired aplastic anemia. Genomic DNA, the template, was used for profiling of the TCR beta VDJ and CDR3. TCRdb redid the calling of the reads with MiXCR, one entry per CDR3 protein. The sample lists 150,000 to 200,000 distinct CDR3 sequences; roughly 48% were seen once. The CDR3 consists of 14 residues. CDR1 is SGHVS and CDR2 is FNYEAQ in the germline V gene. V was cut by 6 bases and J by 2 bases, with 12 bases left in between. Ten or more counts support this clonotype. Its target is unknown.

The chain links TRBV7-6 to TRBJ2-3; perhaps TRBD2 as D (5 bases). The origin of this receptor is a human donor with aplastic anemia. Input material: sorted CD4+, CD8+, or CD8+CD57+ T cells (not recorded which) from PBMCs. As DNA, the CDR3 is TGTGCCAGCAGTTGGACCGGGAACACAGATACGCAGTATTTT. This encodes CASSWTGNTDTQYF.